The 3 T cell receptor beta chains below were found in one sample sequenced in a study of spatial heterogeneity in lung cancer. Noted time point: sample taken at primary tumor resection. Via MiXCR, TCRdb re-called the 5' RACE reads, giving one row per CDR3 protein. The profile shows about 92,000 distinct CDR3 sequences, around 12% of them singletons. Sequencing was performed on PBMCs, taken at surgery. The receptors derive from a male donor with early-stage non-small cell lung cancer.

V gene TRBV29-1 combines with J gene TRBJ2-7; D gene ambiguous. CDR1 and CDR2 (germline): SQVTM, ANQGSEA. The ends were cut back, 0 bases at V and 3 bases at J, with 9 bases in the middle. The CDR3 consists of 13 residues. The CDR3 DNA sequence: TGCAGCGTTGAAGATGATCGACGCTACGAGCAGTACTTC. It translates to CSVEDDRRYEQYF.

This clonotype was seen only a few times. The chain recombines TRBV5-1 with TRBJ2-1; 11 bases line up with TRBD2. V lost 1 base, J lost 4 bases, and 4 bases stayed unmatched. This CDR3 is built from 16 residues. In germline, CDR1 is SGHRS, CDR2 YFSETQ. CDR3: CASSLLTSGDYNEQFF. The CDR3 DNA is TGCGCCAGCAGCTTGCTGACTAGCGGGGATTACAATGAGCAGTTCTTC.

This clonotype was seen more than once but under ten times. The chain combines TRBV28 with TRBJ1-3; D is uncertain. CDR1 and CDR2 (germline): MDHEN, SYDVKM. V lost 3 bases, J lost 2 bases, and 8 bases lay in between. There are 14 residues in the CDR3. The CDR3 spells CASSFHGAGNTIYF. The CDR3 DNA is TGTGCCAGCAGTTTCCATGGGGCTGGAAACACCATATATTTT.